This T cell receptor (beta chain) was profiled in a study of blood T cell repertoires in COVID-19. Measured with immunoSEQ multiplex PCR; TCRdb has only the in-frame clones, and not every one. The top ten hold 0.8% to 0.9% of the sample, which has 350,000 to 400,000 clones, roughly 90% seen once. V dropped 0 bases and J dropped 7; count of bases not matched to a gene: 8. Germline V gene data show CDR1 as SGHRS and CDR2 as YFSETQ. CDR3 length equals 17 residues. This TCR was sampled from a woman between 40 and 50 years old who had been exposed to COVID-19. The chain carries TRBV5-1 and TRBJ1-6; TRBD1 matches at 9 bases. Source material: PBMCs or T cells enriched from blood (not recorded which). CDR3 region: CASSLALDRGVNSPLHF. CDR3 DNA: TGCGCCAGCAGCTTGGCGCTGGACAGGGGTGTAAATTCACCCCTCCACTTT.